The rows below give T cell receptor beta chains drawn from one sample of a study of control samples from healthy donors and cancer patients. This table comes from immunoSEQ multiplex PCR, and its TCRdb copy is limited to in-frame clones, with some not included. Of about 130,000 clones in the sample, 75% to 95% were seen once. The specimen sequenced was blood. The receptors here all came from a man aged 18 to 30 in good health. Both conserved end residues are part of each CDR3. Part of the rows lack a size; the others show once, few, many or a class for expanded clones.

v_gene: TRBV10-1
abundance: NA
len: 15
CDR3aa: CASSRTGSSYNEQFF

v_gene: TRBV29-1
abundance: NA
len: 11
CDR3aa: CSVQAPYGYTF

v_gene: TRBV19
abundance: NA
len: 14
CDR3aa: CASSIDSGQAYSAF

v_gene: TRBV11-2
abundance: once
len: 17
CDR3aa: CASSLALPLLVPDTQYF

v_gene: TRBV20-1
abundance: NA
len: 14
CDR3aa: CSASRAGLDQPQHF

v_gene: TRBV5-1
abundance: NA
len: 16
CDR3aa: CASSLLAGGASYEQYF

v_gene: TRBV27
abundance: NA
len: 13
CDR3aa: CASSLSGQYEQYF

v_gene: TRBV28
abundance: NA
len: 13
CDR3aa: CASRDRDTYEQYF

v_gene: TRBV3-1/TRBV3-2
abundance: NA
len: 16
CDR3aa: CASSQWAGGVNTEAFF

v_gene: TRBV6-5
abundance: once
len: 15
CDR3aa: CASTLGSAEGNIQYF

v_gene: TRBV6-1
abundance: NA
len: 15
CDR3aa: CASSEWGLSNQPQHF

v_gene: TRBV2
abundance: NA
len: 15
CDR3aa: CAGNSGTGGTGELFF

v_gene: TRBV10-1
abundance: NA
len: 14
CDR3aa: CASSAPGPNTEAFF

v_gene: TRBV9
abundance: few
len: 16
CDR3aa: CASSVGQGTAKGGYTF

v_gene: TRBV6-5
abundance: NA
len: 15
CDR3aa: CASSYYRGSAYEQYF

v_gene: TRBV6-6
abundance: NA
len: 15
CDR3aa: CASSSRGQSYNEQFF

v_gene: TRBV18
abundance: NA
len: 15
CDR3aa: CASSSLGNQNTEAFF

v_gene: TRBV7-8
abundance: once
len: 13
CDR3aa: CASSLIVNTEAFF

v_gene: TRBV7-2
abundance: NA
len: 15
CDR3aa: CASRNLQGSGTEAFF

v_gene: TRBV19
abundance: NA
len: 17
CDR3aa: CASSIGGGPAGTGELFF

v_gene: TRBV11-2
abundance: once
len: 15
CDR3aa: CASSLGRGAYNEQFF

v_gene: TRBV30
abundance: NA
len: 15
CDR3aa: CAWSPGWSSGNTIYF

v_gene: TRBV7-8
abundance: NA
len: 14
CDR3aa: CASSQFWTVYEQYF

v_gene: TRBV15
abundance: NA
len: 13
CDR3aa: CATSNREETEAFF

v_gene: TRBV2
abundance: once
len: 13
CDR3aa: CASTRGQYEKLFF

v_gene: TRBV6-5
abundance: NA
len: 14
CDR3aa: CASSYRGSNSPLHF

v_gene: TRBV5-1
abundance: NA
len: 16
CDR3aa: CASSLARGQTNEKLFF

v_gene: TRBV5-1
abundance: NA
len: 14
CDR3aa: CASRKGAVNTEAFF

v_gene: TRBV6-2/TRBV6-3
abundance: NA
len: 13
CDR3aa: CASSGVGGSEQYF

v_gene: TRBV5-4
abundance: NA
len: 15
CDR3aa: CASSLGGSGTDTQYF

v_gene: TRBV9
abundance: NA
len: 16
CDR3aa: CASSPRGTSPPDEQFF

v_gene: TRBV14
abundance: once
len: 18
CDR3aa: CASSLLRDHLQPQETQYF

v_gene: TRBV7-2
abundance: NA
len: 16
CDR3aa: CASSSASGRGYNEQFF

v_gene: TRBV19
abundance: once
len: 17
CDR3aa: CASRQPGQWLPYYGYTF

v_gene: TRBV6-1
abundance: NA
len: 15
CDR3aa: CASSEDSGGYYGYTF

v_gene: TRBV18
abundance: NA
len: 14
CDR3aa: CASSRDRGPYEQYF

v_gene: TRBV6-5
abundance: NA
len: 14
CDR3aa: CASSYWGGGYGYTF

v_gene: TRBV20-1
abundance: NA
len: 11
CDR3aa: CSAGGGDGYTF

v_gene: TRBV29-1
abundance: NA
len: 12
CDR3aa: CSVAHLTYEQYF

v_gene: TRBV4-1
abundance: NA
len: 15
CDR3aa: CASSQFGPQGETQYF

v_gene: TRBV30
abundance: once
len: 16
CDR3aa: CAWSRNRGGNQETQYF

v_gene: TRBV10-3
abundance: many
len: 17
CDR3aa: CAISGATTSGGTYEQYF

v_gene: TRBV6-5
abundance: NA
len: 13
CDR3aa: CASSPGTFYGYTF